What follows describes a single T cell receptor beta chain. Its recognized antigen is unknown. No much larger clonotype is one base removed from it; base qualities were not supplied. From each donor, a single peripheral blood sample of approximately 110 mL on average was drawn into heparinised tubes. A BD FACSAria II was used to sort naive, central memory, regulatory and stem cell-like memory CD4+ T cells with a panel that included CD45RO, CCR7, CD25, CD127, CD95 and CD27. All sorted populations exceeded 95% purity. PBMCs were isolated right away by Lymphoprep density gradient centrifugation and were stained directly, without culture. So that batch effects would be minimized, each experiment stained and sorted samples in pairs, pairing one healthy donor with one patient. The High Capacity cDNA Reverse Transcription Kit was used to reverse transcribe all of the isolated RNA, meaning that expressed TCRB transcripts were what got sequenced. Deep immunoSEQ sequencing was performed on naive, central memory and regulatory T cell samples, with an average of roughly 3.6 million total reads per sample. Sorted cells were lysed in RLT buffer, and RNA was extracted using DNase-treated RNeasy Micro or Mini kits according to cell number. To prevent cross-contamination, each cell subset was processed individually, whereas patient and healthy donor samples were processed jointly. TCRB sequences were amplified from cDNA with the immunoSEQ multiplex PCR, producing 87-bp fragments spanning the CDR3 region. Sequencing of the amplicons was done on the Illumina HiSeq platform. The authors' pipeline ran thus. Synthetic template baselines were used to correct PCR bias computationally, reads within Hamming distance 2 were collapsed together, and singletons that could not be merged were discarded. Reads were aligned against IMGT to assign V, D and J genes, CDR3 length and insertions or deletions at six rearrangement sites. Within each subset, clonotype counts were normalized to sorted cell number, after which true diversity and Gini coefficients were computed with the tcR R package. The overlap coefficient, calculated on TCRB nucleotide sequences, was used to measure repertoire sharing. Out-of-frame TCRB sequences from naive cells were analyzed as a proxy for the pre-selection repertoire. The table comes from immuneACCESS by way of TCRdb, which keeps in-frame sequences with V and J called. Part of the clones is missing from these tables; in studies checked, under half for an unresolved V gene and the rest for unknown reasons. The DNA was the basis for D and trimming; V, J and clone size are from that table. This sample lists 450,000 or so clones; 11% were detected once. Less than 0.06% of the sample goes to the ten largest clones.

V is shortened by 7 bases, J by 3 bases, and the region joining them spans 10 bases. From the germline V gene (reference sequence), CDR1 is SEHNR and CDR2 is FQNEAQ. The CDR3 covers 13 residues, taking in both the cysteine and the phenylalanine. The read is trimmed to its CDR3 DNA, 39 bases read in frame from base 1. The sample is drawn from a study of beta chain features in type 1 diabetes (dated by TCRdb to between 2018 and 2020). About the full investigation: Mean age, gender distribution, total cell number and subset yield were not different between patients and healthy donors. A total of 100 million to 140 million sorted cells were examined across all samples, and the number of cells per subset was strongly correlated with RNA yield. In the study, recently diagnosed type 1 diabetes patients and matched healthy donors were compared on the TCRB repertoires of their sorted circulating CD4+ T cell subsets. Whereas all 28 donors provided naive and central memory subsets, regulatory and stem cell-like memory subsets were isolated from just 8 patients and roughly eight healthy donors.

What the research found in general, with its limitations: Because cDNA rather than genomic DNA was sequenced, highly expressing activated cells could have been over-represented, although no difference in activation and CD3 levels was found between groups. Because the HLA sub-analyses included only small numbers of individuals, any influence of HLA type on TCRB rearrangement was left unresolved. In all four CD4+ subsets, TCRB CDR3 length was moderately but significantly shorter in type 1 diabetes patients. Patients with type 1 diabetes made fewer insertions and deleted more nucleotides at VDJ recombination sites, implying thymic rearrangement abnormalities. Naive, central memory and regulatory TCRB repertoires appeared more similar among patients than among healthy donors. PCR might favor shorter templates, but patient and control samples were amplified and corrected together, so any skew would affect both groups equally.

The source of this sequence is a young woman in good health. The V and J segments used are TRBV7-9 and TRBJ2-1, with TRBD2 as a weak D call on 6 bases. The sample taken for sequencing was naive CD4+ T cells from blood. Explained via the paper, the cell subset or site label denotes: true naive CD4+ T cells. The CDR3 region: CASNSAGYNEQFF. The nucleotides read TGTGCCAGCAACTCAGCGGGCTACAATGAGCAGTTCTTC.